This T cell receptor beta chain originates from a study of OX40 agonist ivuxolimab in advanced cancers. As for the study in general: Partial responses occurred in Three dose-escalation patients, one with hepatocellular carcinoma and two with cutaneous melanoma. The study, taken as a whole, reports: Low normalized T-cell clonal expansion was also seen in some nonresponders.

Only in-frame clones appear in the TCRdb table, and some are missing; sequencing was by immunoSEQ multiplex PCR. The table includes 42,000 or so clones, over 65% detected once. For this clone: Its antigen is not known.

CDR3 length: 15 residues. V gave up 1 base and J gave up 5 bases; unmatched junction bases: 4. Germline CDR1 reads MNHEY; CDR2 reads SMNVEV (reference sequence). Exclusion of a patient followed from autoimmune disease history or systemic immunosuppression. This TCR was sampled from an adult with an advanced solid tumor such as melanoma, head and neck, liver or kidney cancer. The J gene is TRBJ1-1, the V gene TRBV27; 10 bases are a match to TRBD1. The sample was CD4+ or CD8+ T cells sorted from blood, taken in a trial of the OX40 agonist ivuxolimab. CDR3 DNA: TGTGCCAGCAGTTTATTCGGGACAGGGGTAACTGAAGCTTTCTTT. Protein product: CASSLFGTGVTEAFF.